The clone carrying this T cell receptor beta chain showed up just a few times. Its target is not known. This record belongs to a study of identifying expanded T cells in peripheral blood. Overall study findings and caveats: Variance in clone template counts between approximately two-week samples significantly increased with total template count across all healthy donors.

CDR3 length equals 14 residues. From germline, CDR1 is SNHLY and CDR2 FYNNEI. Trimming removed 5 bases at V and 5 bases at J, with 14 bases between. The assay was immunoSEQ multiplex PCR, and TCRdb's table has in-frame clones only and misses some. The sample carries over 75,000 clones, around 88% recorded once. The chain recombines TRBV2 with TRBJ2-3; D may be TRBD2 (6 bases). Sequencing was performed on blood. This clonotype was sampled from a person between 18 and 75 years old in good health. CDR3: CASSPEGLLDTQYF. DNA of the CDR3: TGTGCCAGCAGTCCCGAGGGACTTTTAGATACGCAGTATTTT.